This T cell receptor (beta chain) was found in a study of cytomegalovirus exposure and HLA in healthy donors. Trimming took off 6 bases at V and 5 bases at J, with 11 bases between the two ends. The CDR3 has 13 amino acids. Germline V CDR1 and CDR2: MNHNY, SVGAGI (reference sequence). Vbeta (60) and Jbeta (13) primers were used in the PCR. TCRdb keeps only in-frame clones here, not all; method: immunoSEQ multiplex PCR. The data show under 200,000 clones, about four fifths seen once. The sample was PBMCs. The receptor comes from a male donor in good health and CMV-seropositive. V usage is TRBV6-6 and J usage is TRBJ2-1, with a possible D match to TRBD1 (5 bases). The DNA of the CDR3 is TGTGCCAGCAGGCTAACAGGACACAATGAGCAGTTCTTC. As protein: CASRLTGHNEQFF.